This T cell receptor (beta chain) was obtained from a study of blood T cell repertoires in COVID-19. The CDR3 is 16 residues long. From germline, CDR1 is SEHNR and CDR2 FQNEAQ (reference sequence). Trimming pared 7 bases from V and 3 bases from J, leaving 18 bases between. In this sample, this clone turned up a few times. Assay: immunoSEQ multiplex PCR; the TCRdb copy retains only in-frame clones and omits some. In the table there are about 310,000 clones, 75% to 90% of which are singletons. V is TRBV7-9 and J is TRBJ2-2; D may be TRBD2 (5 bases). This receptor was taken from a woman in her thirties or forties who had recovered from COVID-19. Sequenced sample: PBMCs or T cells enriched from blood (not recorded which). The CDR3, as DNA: TGTGCCAGCACCCAAGGGCGGGCGCGATACACCGGGGAGCTGTTTTTT. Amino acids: CASTQGRARYTGELFF.